These T cell receptor beta chains were read from a single sample in a study of OX40 agonist ivuxolimab in advanced cancers. Only in-frame clones appear in the TCRdb table, and some are missing; sequencing was by immunoSEQ multiplex PCR. The table includes tens of thousands of clones, approximately 87% detected once. The specimen was CD4+ or CD8+ T cells sorted from blood, collected in a trial of the OX40 agonist ivuxolimab. These receptors came from an adult with an advanced solid tumor such as melanoma, head and neck, liver or kidney cancer. CDR3s include the opening cysteine and the closing phenylalanine or tryptophan. D genes are given only for firm matches.

TGTGCCAGCAGCTTCCGCCGGGTAAGGGACACCGGGGAGCTGTTTTTT,CASSFRRVRDTGELFF,TRBJ2-2,-,TRBV5-8,16
TGCGCCAGCAGCTTGGAAGCAGATACGCAGTATTTT,CASSLEADTQYF,TRBJ2-3,-,TRBV5-1,12
TGTGCCAGCAGTTCCACAGGGAGGGGAAGGGAAGCTTTCTTT,CASSSTGRGREAFF,TRBJ1-1,-,TRBV6-1,14
TGTGCCAGTAGTATCGCACCGGGGCTTCCGTCCTACACAGATACGCAGTATTTT,CASSIAPGLPSYTDTQYF,TRBJ2-3,-,TRBV19,18
TGTGCCAGTAGTATCGGGTCAGGGTGGCCCGGGGAGCTGTTTTTT,CASSIGSGWPGELFF,TRBJ2-2,-,TRBV19,15
TGTGCCAGCAGATTGGACAGGGTACGAGGAGAGCAGTACTTC,CASRLDRVRGEQYF,TRBJ2-7,TRBD1,TRBV6-5,14
TGTGCCAGCAGCTTGGAACAGGTGAACACTGAAGCTTTCTTT,CASSLEQVNTEAFF,TRBJ1-1,-,TRBV5-6,14
TGTGCCAGCTCACCACTGGAAGCGTCAGGGGCTAGGGGAAAACTGTTTTTT,CASSPLEASGARGKLFF,TRBJ1-4,-,TRBV18,17
TGTGCCAGCAGTTACCGGGGGGGTCCAACTAATGAAAAACTGTTTTTT,CASSYRGGPTNEKLFF,TRBJ1-4,-,TRBV6-5,16
TGCGCCAGCAGCTCTAGAGACTCCTATAATTCACCCCTCCACTTT,CASSSRDSYNSPLHF,TRBJ1-6,-,TRBV5-1,15
TGTGCCAGCAGCCTCGGGACAGGGGAGAATCAGCCCCAGCATTTT,CASSLGTGENQPQHF,TRBJ1-5,TRBD1,TRBV5-8,15
TGTGCCAGTAGTCGTAAGGGGACCCGTGCTAGCACAGATACGCAGTATTTT,CASSRKGTRASTDTQYF,TRBJ2-3,-,TRBV19,17
TGCGCCAGCAGCTCGGGACTAGCGGGGGGCTTCTACAATGAGCAGTTCTTC,CASSSGLAGGFYNEQFF,TRBJ2-1,TRBD2,TRBV5-1,17
TGTGCCAGCAGCTTGGCCAGGCAAACTGGAAACACCATATATTTT,CASSLARQTGNTIYF,TRBJ1-3,-,TRBV5-3,15
TGTGCCAGCAGCTGGGGCACTGAAGCTTTCTTT,CASSWGTEAFF,TRBJ1-1,-,TRBV21-1,11
TGTGCCAGCTGGGGGGAAGGAGAGACCCAGTACTTC,CASWGEGETQYF,TRBJ2-5,-,TRBV5-4,12
TGTGCCAGCAGCTTAGTTCCCCCAGCAGGGACAGGCCGGGGTGAGCAGTTCTTC,CASSLVPPAGTGRGEQFF,TRBJ2-1,TRBD1,TRBV7-6,18
TGTGCCAGCAGTGGGACAGATAAAGCTTTCTTT,CASSGTDKAFF,TRBJ1-1,TRBD1,TRBV28,11
TGCGCCAGCAGTGATCGTCGGAGGGGGCTAGGTGGGGCCAACGTCCTGACTTTC,CASSDRRRGLGGANVLTF,TRBJ2-6,-,TRBV10-2,18
TGTGCCAGCAGTCCAACTACGGATGAGCAGTTCTTC,CASSPTTDEQFF,TRBJ2-1,-,TRBV6-5,12